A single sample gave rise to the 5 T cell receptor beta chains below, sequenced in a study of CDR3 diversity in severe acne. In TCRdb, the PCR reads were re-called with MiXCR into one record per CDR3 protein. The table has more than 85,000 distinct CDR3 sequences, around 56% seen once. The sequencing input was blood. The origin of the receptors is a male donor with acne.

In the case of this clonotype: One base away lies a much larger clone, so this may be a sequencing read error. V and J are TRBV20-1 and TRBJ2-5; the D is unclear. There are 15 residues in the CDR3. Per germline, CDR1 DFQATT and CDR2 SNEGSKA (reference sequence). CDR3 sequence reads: CSARDALIDHETQYF. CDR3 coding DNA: TGCAGTGCTAGAGATGCCCTAATCGACCATGAGACCCAGTACTTC.

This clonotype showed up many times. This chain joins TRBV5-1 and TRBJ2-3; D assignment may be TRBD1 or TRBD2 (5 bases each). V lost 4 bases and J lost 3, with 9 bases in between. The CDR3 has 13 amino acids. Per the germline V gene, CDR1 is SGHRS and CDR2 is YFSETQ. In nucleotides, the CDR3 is TGCGCCAGCAGCGGGGACCAGACAGATACGCAGTATTTT. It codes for CASSGDQTDTQYF.

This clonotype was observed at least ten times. The CDR3 protein is CASRNSAGNTIYF. The CDR3 DNA is TGTGCCAGCAGGAACAGTGCTGGAAACACCATATATTTT. The chain uses TRBV14 and TRBJ1-3; no reliable D call. The germline gives CDR1 SGHDN, CDR2 FVKESK. The CDR3 has 13 amino acids. V was pared by 6 bases and J by 2 bases, with 8 bases between.

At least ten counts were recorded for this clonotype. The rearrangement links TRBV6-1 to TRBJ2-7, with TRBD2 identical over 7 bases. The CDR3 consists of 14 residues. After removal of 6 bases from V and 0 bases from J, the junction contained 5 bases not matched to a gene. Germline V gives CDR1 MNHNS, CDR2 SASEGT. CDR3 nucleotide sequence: TGTGCCAGCAGCCGGGGGGTGAGCTCCTACGAGCAGTACGTC. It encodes CASSRGVSSYEQYV.

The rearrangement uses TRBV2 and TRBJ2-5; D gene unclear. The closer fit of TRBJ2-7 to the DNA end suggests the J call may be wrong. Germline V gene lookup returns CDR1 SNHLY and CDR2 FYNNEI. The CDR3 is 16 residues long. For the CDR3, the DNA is TGTGCCAGCAGCGATAGCCGGGCCTCTGTGATCTACGAGCAGTACTTC. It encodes CASSDSRASVIYEQYF.